The entry that follows covers one TCR beta chain sequence. The data are from a study of PD-L1 blockade in urothelial cancer. Study summary: Before enrollment, 0 to 3 chemotherapy regimens had been given to patients. Blood analysis occurred 3 weeks (second dose) and 6 weeks after treatment start. A median of about 140,000 T cells was found in the blood samples.

This table comes from immunoSEQ multiplex PCR, and its TCRdb copy is limited to in-frame clones, with some not included. The sample contains about 82,000 clones, 90% to 95% of which appear only once. Germline V gives CDR1 SNHLY, CDR2 FYNNEI. The CDR3 runs 13 residues. V was cut by 4 bases and J by 6 bases, with 13 bases left in between. Locally advanced or metastatic urothelial carcinoma affected the patients. The origin of this receptor is a man in his sixties with urothelial cancer. The chain couples TRBV2 to TRBJ2-7, with D unclear. The sample consisted of PBMCs, taken around atezolizumab (anti-PD-L1) treatment. This chain's CDR3 is CASSGAPAGEQYF. The CDR3 DNA follows: TGTGCCAGCAGTGGAGCTCCCGCCGGCGAGCAGTACTTC. The full variable domain, rest sourced from reference TRBV2 and TRBJ2-7, is EPEVTQTPSHQVTQMGQEVILRCVPISNHLYFYWYRQILGQKVEFLVSFYNNEISEKSEIFDDQFSVERPDGSNFTLKIRSTKLEDSAMYFCASSGAPAGEQYFGPGTRLTVT.